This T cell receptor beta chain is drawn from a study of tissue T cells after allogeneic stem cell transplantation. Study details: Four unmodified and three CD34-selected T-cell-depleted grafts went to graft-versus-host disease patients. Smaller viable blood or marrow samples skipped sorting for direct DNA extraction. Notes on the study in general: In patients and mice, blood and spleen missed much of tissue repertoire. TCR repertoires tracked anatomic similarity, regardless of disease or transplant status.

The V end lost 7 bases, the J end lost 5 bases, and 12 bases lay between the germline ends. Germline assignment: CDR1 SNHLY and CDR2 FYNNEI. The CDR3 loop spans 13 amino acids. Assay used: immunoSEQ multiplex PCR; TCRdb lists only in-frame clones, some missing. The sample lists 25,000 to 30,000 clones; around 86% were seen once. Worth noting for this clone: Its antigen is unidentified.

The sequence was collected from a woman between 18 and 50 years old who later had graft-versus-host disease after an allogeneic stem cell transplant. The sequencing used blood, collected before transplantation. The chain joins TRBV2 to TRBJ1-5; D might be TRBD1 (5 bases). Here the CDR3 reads CASTKDKYQPQHF. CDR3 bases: TGTGCCAGCACCAAGGACAAATATCAGCCCCAGCATTTT. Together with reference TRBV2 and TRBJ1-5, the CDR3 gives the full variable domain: EPEVTQTPSHQVTQMGQEVILRCVPISNHLYFYWYRQILGQKVEFLVSFYNNEISEKSEIFDDQFSVERPDGSNFTLKIRSTKLEDSAMYFCASTKDKYQPQHFGDGTRLSIL.